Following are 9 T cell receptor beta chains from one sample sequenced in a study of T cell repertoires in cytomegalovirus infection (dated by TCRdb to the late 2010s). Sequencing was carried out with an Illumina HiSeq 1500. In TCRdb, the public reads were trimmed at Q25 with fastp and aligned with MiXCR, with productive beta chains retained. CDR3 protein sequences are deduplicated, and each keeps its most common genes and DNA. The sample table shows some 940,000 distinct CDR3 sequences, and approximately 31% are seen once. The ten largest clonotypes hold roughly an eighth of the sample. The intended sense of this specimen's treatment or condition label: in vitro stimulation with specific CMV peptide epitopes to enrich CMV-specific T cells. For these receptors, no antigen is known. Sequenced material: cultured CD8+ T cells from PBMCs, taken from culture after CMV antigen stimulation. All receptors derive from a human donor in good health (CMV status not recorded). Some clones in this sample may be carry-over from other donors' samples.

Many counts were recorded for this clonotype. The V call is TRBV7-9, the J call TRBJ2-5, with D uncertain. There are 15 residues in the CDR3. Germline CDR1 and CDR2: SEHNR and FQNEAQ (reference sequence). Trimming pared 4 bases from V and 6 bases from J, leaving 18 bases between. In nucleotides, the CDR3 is TGTGCCAGCAGCTCCCCTGAGACCACAAGGCAGACCCAGTACTTC. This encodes CASSSPETTRQTQYF.

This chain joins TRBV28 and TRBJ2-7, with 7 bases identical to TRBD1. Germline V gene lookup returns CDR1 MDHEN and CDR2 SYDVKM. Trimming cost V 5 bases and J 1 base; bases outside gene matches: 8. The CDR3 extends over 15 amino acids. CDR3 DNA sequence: TGTGCCAGCAGTAGTCCGGAGACAGGGTCCTACGAGCAGTACGTC. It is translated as CASSSPETGSYEQYV.

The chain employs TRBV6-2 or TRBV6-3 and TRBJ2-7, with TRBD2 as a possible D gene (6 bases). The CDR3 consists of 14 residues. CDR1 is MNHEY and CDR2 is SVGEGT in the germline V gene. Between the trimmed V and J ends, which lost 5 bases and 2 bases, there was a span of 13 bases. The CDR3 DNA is TGTGCCAGCAGTCCGTACCCGGGGGCCTACGAGCAGTACGTC. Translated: CASSPYPGAYEQYV.

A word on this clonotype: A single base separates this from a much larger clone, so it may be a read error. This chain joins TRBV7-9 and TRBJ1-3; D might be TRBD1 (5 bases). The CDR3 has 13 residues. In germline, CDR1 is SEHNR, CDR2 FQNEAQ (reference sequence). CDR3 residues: CVSSPRTGNTIYF. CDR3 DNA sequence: TGTGTCAGCAGCCCCAGGACAGGAAACACCATATATTTT.

CDR3 amino acids: CASSGGTGGSYEQYF. CDR3 coding DNA: TGTGCCAGCAGTGGCGGGACAGGGGGTTCCTACGAGCAGTACTTC. The rearrangement uses TRBV12-3 or TRBV12-4 and TRBJ2-7; TRBD1 aligns across 11 bases. V lost 5 bases to trimming and J lost 1 base; unmatched junction nucleotides: 4. This CDR3 spans 15 amino acids.

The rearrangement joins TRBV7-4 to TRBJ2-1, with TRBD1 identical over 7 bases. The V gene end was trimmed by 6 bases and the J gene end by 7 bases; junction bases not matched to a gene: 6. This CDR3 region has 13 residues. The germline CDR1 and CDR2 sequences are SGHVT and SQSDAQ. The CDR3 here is CASRSGGTNEQFF. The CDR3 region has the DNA TGTGCCAGCAGGTCAGGGGGAACGAATGAGCAGTTCTTC.

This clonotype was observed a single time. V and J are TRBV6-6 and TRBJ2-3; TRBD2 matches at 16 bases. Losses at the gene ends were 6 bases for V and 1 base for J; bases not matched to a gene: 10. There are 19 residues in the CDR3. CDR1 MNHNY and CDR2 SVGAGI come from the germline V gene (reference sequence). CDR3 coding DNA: TGTGCCAGCAGCCTGGGACTAGCGGGGGGGCACAGTGGCACAGATACGCAGTATTTT. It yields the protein CASSLGLAGGHSGTDTQYF.

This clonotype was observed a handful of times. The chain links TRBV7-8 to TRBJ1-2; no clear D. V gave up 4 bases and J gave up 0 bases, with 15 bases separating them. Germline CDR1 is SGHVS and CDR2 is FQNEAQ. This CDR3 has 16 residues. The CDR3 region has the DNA TGTGCCAGCAGCTCGGGTCCCTTTCCTCCTAACTATGGCTACACCTTC. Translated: CASSSGPFPPNYGYTF.

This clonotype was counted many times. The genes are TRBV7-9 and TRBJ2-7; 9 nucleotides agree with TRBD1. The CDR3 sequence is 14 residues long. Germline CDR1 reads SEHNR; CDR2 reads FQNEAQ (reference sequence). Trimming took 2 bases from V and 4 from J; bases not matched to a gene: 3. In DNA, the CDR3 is TGTGCCAGCAGCTTAACTGGACAGGGGTACGAGCAGTACTTC. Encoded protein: CASSLTGQGYEQYF.